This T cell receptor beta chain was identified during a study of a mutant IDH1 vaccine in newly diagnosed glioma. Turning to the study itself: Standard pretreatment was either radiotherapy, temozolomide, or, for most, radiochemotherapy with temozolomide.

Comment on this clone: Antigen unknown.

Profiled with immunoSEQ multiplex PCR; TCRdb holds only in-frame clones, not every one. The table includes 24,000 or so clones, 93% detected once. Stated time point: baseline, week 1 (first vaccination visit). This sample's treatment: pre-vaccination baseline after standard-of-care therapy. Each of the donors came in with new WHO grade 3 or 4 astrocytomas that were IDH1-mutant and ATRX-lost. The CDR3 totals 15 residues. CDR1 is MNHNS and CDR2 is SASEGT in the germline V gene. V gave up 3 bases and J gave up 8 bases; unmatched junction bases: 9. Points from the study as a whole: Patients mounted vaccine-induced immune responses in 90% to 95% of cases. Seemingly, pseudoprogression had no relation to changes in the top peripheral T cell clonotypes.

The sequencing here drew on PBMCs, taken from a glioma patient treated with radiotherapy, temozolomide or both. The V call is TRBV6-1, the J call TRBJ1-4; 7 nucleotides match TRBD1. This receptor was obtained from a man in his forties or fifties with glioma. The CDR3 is CASSERTGFPEKLFF. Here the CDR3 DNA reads TGTGCCAGCAGTGAGAGGACAGGTTTTCCCGAAAAACTGTTTTTT.